These 9 T cell receptor beta chains came from one sample sequenced in a study of blood T cell repertoires in COVID-19. This table comes from immunoSEQ multiplex PCR, and its TCRdb copy is limited to in-frame clones, with some not included. The repertoire has about 240,000 clones, 82% of them found once; the top ten carry around 12%. The sequenced material came from peripheral blood. Source of these receptors: a woman aged 55-70 years with active or convalescent COVID-19.

This clone was observed a single time. The rearrangement uses TRBV25-1 and TRBJ2-1; 10 bases are a match to TRBD1. J was trimmed by 6 bases and V by 7 bases; bases with no gene match: 6. Germline V gene data show CDR1 as MGHDK and CDR2 as SYGVNS. The CDR3 contains 14 residues. CDR3 region: CASTWTGGSNEQFF. The CDR3 coding sequence is TGTGCCAGCACGTGGACAGGGGGGTCCAATGAGCAGTTCTTC.

CDR3 protein: CASSEGPTGEAFF. The CDR3 coding sequence is TGTGCCAGCAGTGAAGGTCCCACAGGAGAAGCTTTCTTT. The J gene is TRBJ1-1, the V gene TRBV6-1; D possibly corresponds to TRBD1 (5 bases). The V end lost 1 base, the J end lost 8 bases, and 11 bases lay between the germline ends. The CDR3 covers 13 residues. CDR1 and CDR2 (germline): MNHNS, SASEGT.

Comments on this clone: A junction end diverges from the germline sequence, so it may reflect a read error. The CDR3 loop reads CASSESGTGNAEAFF. CDR3 nucleotide sequence: TGTGCCAGCAGTGAATCCGGGACAGGGAACGCTGAAGCTTTCTTT. The genes are TRBV6-1 and TRBJ1-1; TRBD1 matches at 9 bases. The CDR3 runs 15 residues. CDR1 is MNHNS, CDR2 SASEGT, per germline.

This clone was counted a single time. This chain joins TRBV5-1 and TRBJ2-1; TRBD2 aligns across 7 bases. V dropped 4 bases and J dropped 0; count of bases not matched to a gene: 4. This CDR3 contains 15 residues. Germline CDR1 and CDR2: SGHRS and YFSETQ. CDR3 sequence (DNA): TGCGCCAGCAGCCCTGGCGGGGGCTCCTACAATGAGCAGTTCTTC. Its translation: CASSPGGGSYNEQFF.

The gene calls are TRBV19 and TRBJ2-3; 9 nucleotides match TRBD2. Germline-derived CDR1 and CDR2 are LNHDA and SQIVND (reference sequence). This CDR3 region has 18 residues. The J segment lost 1 base and the V segment lost 3 bases, leaving 11 bases of the junction unmatched. The CDR3 DNA follows: TGTGCCAGTAGTATGATTGCGGGGGGGACCTCTGGCACAGATACGCAGTATTTT. It specifies CASSMIAGGTSGTDTQYF.

V gene TRBV12-3 or TRBV12-4 combines with J gene TRBJ1-1; TRBD1 matches 11 bases. The trim removed 7 bases at V and 6 bases at J, leaving 4 bases unmatched. The CDR3 totals 13 residues. The DNA of the CDR3 is TGTGCCAGCATCCGGGACAGGGGGTCTGAAGCTTTCTTT. It specifies CASIRDRGSEAFF.

The chain joins TRBV4-3 to TRBJ2-7, with a possible D match to TRBD2 (5 bases). Germline loops: CDR1 LGHNA, CDR2 YSLEER. V was clipped by 0 bases and J by 7 bases, with 10 bases between them. This CDR3 has 13 amino acids. The CDR3 DNA is TGCGCCAGCAGCCAAGATACGGGGTCAGAGCAGTACTTC. Protein sequence: CASSQDTGSEQYF.

The J gene is TRBJ2-3, the V gene TRBV19; TRBD1 aligns across 9 bases. The V segment lost 4 bases and the J segment 2 bases; nucleotides outside the gene matches: 7. The CDR3 has 16 amino acids. Germline V lookup: CDR1 LNHDA, CDR2 SQIVND (reference sequence). The DNA of the CDR3 is TGTGCCAGTAGTACCAACCGGGACAGGGTCACAGATACGCAGTATTTT. Encoded protein: CASSTNRDRVTDTQYF.

The V gene is TRBV6-6, the J gene TRBJ2-7, with 7 bases identical to TRBD1. J was trimmed by 2 bases and V by 2 bases; bases with no gene match: 3. Germline-derived CDR1 and CDR2 are MNHNY and SVGAGI (reference sequence). The CDR3 covers 14 residues. In DNA form, the CDR3 reads TGTGCCAGCAGTTACCCCGACAGGGCCTACGAGCAGTACTTC. As protein: CASSYPDRAYEQYF.